This entry features one T cell receptor beta chain sequence. Its antigen target is currently unknown. No base quality information exists; no much larger clone differs at one position. The data originate from a study of cytomegalovirus exposure and HLA in healthy donors (dated by TCRdb to 2016 to 2017). Broadly, across the study: In an earlier analysis of some 610 of the donors, under 300 Gb of sequence data and 117 million unique TCR beta sequences from 150 million to 200 million T cells were reported. An early release that covered fewer than 750 HLA-typed donors contained about 300 gigabases of sequencing data and 75 million to 100 million unique TCR sequences. Of the 398 genotyped donors, over 70% fell in the genetic ancestry cluster associated with self-reported Caucasian donors. The study aimed to test whether cataloging public T cell receptors could reveal signatures of past pathogen exposure. The T cell repertoires of several hundred subjects were profiled by immunosequencing and related to cytomegalovirus serostatus. Besides the first cohort of more than 650 subjects, a separate validation cohort made up of around 120 different subjects was used. To predict cytomegalovirus infection status, the study brought together high-throughput TCR immunosequencing, statistical association of individual TCRs with disease status, and machine learning. To study patterns of TCR occurrence, a later analysis re-analyzed previously published TCR beta repertoires from under 750 donors and added high-resolution HLA genotyping. In the later analysis, no new phenotypic data were used to find candidate immune exposures; instead, reliance was placed on TCR beta sequences and their occurrence across donors. An earlier analysis of several hundred of the donors applied high-throughput TCR beta sequencing to assess whether each TCR beta V gene segment acted as functional or pseudogenic. Alongside the repertoire data, information on donor age, sex, ethnicity and CMV serostatus was compiled. A later genetic analysis used genome-wide SNP genotypes for about three fifths of the 666 donors, treating that subset as a discovery cohort. Every repertoire in the discovery cohort had been generated on one and the same sequencing platform. HLA typing covered class I and class II loci at four-digit resolution. The number of typed donors differed by locus: about 620-640 for A, B, C, DRB1 and DQB1; 500 to 550 for DQA1; 606 for DPA1; and 400 to 480 for DPB1. Roughly 5 DR-DQ haplotypes were handled as single units for association and clustering because linkage in the cohort was strong. Among several hundred genotyped donors of the cohort, an average of around 250,000 unique TCR beta nucleotide sequences was sequenced per donor, of which approximately 19% were non-productive. Points the paper makes about the study in general: Three of the identified cytomegalovirus-associated TCR beta chains were confirmed in vitro to be specific for cytomegalovirus antigens. Only TCR beta chains were sequenced in this cohort, and the absence of alpha or paired-chain data limited detectable features. Correlated functional status among segregating V segments might be attributable to linkage disequilibrium, but an unknown experimental factor could not be ruled out. Most CMV-associated TCR beta chains appeared to be HLA-restricted in a later analysis, and the HLA associations seemed to be driven largely by CMV exposure. The authors suggested that the approach could potentially be generalized to other disease states and immunological phenotypes. Strong co-occurrence of HLA alleles, especially DR and DQ, made assigning TCR associations to individual alleles difficult. According to a later analysis, parvovirus B19, influenza, CMV and Epstein-Barr virus appeared linked to several top co-occurrence clusters. According to a later analysis, TCR association rates differed among HLA loci, with DRB1 alleles showing the most associated TCRs and HLA-C alleles showing the fewest. Specific HLA alleles were associated with 15,000 to 20,000 TCR beta sequences at a false discovery rate of 0.05 in a later analysis. Most TCR sequences were seen in very few donors, while some public TCRs were found in many individuals. Because HLA typing was missing for some donors at each locus, association tests included only the typed subset. Some IMGT-functional V segments, including TRBV6-2 and TRBV6-3, could not be told apart with the 87-base-pair reads, so those segments were excluded. A later genetic analysis reported fewer N-insertions in productive TCRs among donors in an Asian-associated ancestry cluster than the approximately 670-donor mean. In a later genetic analysis, a missense DCLRE1C variant was associated with V-gene and J-gene trimming of TCR beta chains, and the association was replicated in an independent cohort. The study gave a list of some 150 TCR beta chains associated with cytomegalovirus. A further reported finding was that TCR beta sequences accurately predicted the HLA-A and HLA-B alleles for most subjects in the first cohort. In both the original and validation cohorts, the classifier was reported to diagnose cytomegalovirus status with high specificity and sensitivity. A cluster of highly shared sequence variants was judged likely to be a technical artifact of the sequencing pipeline. Over 15 rarely observed V segments, including chromosome 9 orphons, were excluded from the earlier analysis of some 590 of the donors because counts were too low. Presence/absence analyses assumed roughly uniform sequencing depth across donors, an assumption that may not hold. In an earlier analysis of about 600 of the donors, most TCR beta V segments appeared in productive rearrangements about 87% or about 30% of the time, broadly matching IMGT annotations. In a later analysis, HLA-associated TCR beta chains were found to be more clonally expanded and to have lower generation probabilities than equally common non-associated chains. For the cohort, immune exposure information was limited to CMV serostatus.

The cohort consisted of 670 or so healthy bone marrow donors. All cohort members were sampled while nominally healthy, although unrecorded immune exposures were likely present. The donor tested CMV seropositive, placing the donor among the 250 to 350 seropositive members of the cohort. Each donor provided a peripheral blood sample, and peripheral blood mononuclear cells were used for TCR beta sequencing. The Qiagen DNeasy Blood Extraction Kit was used to extract genomic DNA from the blood cell samples. Libraries were built with the immunoSEQ multiplex PCR assay. For the multiplex PCR, a mixture combining 60 forward primers for TCR Vbeta segments and 13 reverse primers for TCR Jbeta segments was used. The CDR3 region of rearranged TCR beta genes was amplified from genomic DNA by a multiplex PCR assay. The amplified TCR beta libraries were sequenced on the Illumina HiSeq System as 87-base-pair reads. Per the original workflow: In a later analysis, around 80 million unique TCR beta chains were counted across the 666 repertoires, and roughly 10 million of these chains were shared by at least two donors. A nearest-neighbor algorithm error-corrected the raw reads and collapsed the reads into unique sequences, merging closely related sequences to remove PCR and sequencing errors. CDR3 sequences were aligned to IMGT reference sequences to assign V, D and J gene segments. For a sequence to be retained, a match of at least six nucleotides was required to both a V gene segment and a J gene segment. Rearrangements were called productive when the CDR3 lacked stop codons and stayed in frame with V and J; all others were non-productive. Following IMGT convention, CDR3 was defined as the stretch from the second conserved V-encoded cysteine up to the conserved J-encoded phenylalanine. In an earlier analysis of just under 600 of the donors, sequences lacking an unambiguous match to a single V gene segment were excluded. In an earlier analysis of some 590 of the donors, a V segment was called functional when productive rearrangements were above 56.7%, and segregating when the standard deviation between donors exceeded 5%. To diagnose cytomegalovirus status from the catalog of TCR beta chain sequences, a statistical classification framework was built. In a later analysis, TCR nucleotide sequences were compared against IMGT/GENE-DB human TR gene sequences so that V and J genes could be assigned. A later analysis assigned CDR3 sequences and most-parsimonious VDJ recombination scenarios with the TCRdist pipeline. In a later analysis, each TCR beta chain was defined by its CDR3 amino acid sequence together with its V-gene family, and reads lacking a unique V-gene family were excluded. To address suspected cross-contamination and a sequencing artifact, a later analysis removed roughly 640 highly shared, low-generation-probability nucleotide sequences. For each public chain, a later analysis derived a clonal expansion index from normalized ranks of inferred template counts within each repertoire. Generation probabilities in a later analysis came from a VDJ recombination model fitted to out-of-frame rearrangements, and those results were checked against IGoR. In a later analysis, hypergeometric tests were used to score TCR-TCR, TCR-HLA and TCR-CMV co-occurrence, with a repertoire-size bias correction applied to TCR pairs. To estimate false discovery rates, a later analysis permuted the HLA or CMV assignments 20 times. A later analysis grouped co-occurring TCRs with DBSCAN, adding TCRdist sequence similarity when clustering within HLA-allele-positive subsets. For co-occurrence clustering, repertoires with fewer than 30,000 or more than 120,000 public chains were excluded, along with roughly 5 repertoires with anomalous nucleotide sharing. TCRdb retrieved this table from immuneACCESS and kept in-frame rearrangements only. Not all clones are present; in checked studies, unresolved V genes account for under half, and no reason is known for the remainder. Clonal size and the V and J genes are those of that table, whereas D and trimming came from the DNA. The sample records some 190,000 clones, 80% of which are singletons. Of the sample, under 1.5% falls within the top ten clones.

V is pared back by 2 bases and J by 2 bases, with 11 bases lying between the germline termini. The germline V gene yields SGDLS for CDR1 and YYNGEE for CDR2. The CDR3 starts with the cysteine, ends with the phenylalanine, and has 14 residues. CDR3 DNA is the only sequence kept; it has 42 bases, read in frame from the first base. The sample comprised PBMCs. The V and J segments used are TRBV9 and TRBJ2-7, with no D gene named confidently. The clonotype originates from a girl aged 5-17 years in good health and CMV-seropositive. DNA sequence: TGTGCCAGCAGCGTTTACCACAGTCCCTACGAGCAGTACTTC. This encodes CASSVYHSPYEQYF.